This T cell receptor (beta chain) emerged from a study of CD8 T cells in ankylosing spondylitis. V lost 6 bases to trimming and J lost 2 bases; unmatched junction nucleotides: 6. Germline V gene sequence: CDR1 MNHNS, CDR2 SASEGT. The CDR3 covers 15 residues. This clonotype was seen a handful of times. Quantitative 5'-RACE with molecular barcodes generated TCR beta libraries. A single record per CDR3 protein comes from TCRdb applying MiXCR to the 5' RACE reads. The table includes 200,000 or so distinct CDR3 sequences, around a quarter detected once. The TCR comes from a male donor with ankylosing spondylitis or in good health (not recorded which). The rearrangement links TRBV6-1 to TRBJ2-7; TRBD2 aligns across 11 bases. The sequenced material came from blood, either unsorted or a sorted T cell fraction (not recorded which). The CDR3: CASSIIAGGPYEQYF. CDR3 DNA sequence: TGTGCCAGCAGCATAATAGCGGGAGGGCCCTACGAGCAGTACTTC.